The clone carrying this T cell receptor (beta chain) was seen just once. The target antigen is unknown. The method was immunoSEQ multiplex PCR; TCRdb's version includes in-frame clones alone and lacks a portion of them. This table has 45,000 to 55,000 clones, around 84% appearing once. This sample is drawn from a study of OX40 agonist ivuxolimab in advanced cancers. Findings and caveats of the study: Clonal expansion was seen in CD4+ and CD8+ blood T cells by week 6 at 0.1 to 3.0 mg/kg. The study found that CD8+ T cells averaged more expanded clones than CD4+. Antigen specificity of clonally expanded peripheral T cells was not established.

The sequenced sample was CD4+ or CD8+ T cells sorted from blood, obtained in a trial of the OX40 agonist ivuxolimab. The sequence derives from an adult with an advanced solid tumor such as melanoma, head and neck, liver or kidney cancer.

CDR3 coding DNA: TGTGCCAGCAGCTTAACGGCCGGGTGGGCCGGGGAGCTGTTTTTT. Encoded protein: CASSLTAGWAGELFF. The chain carries TRBV7-2 and TRBJ2-2; D is undetermined. The germline gives CDR1 SGHTA, CDR2 FQGNSA. This CDR3 region has 15 residues. With 2 bases removed from V and 6 bases from J, the gap between germline ends came to 13 bases.